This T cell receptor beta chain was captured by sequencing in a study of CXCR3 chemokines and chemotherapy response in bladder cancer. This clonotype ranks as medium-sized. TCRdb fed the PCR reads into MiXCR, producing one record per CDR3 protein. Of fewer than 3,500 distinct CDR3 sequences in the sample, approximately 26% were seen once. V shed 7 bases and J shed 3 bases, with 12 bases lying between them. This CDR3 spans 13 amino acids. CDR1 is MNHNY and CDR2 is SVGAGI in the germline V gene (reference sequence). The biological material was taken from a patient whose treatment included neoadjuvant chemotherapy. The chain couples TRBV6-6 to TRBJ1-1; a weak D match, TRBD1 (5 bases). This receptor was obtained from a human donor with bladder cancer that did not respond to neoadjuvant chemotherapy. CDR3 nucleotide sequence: TGTGCCAGCATGCAGGGTGGGTACACTGAAGCTTTCTTT. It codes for CASMQGGYTEAFF.